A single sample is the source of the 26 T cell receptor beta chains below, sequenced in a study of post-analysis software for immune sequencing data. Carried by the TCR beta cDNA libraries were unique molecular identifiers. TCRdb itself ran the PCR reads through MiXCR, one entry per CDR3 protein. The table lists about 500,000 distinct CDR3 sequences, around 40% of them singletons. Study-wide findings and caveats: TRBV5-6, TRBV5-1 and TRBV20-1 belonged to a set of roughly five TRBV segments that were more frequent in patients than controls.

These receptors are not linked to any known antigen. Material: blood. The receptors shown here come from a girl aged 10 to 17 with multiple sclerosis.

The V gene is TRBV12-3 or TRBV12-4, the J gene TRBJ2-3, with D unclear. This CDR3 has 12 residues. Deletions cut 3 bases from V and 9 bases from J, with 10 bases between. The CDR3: CASSFALGTQYF. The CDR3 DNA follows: TGTGCCAGCAGTTTCGCGTTAGGAACGCAGTATTTT.

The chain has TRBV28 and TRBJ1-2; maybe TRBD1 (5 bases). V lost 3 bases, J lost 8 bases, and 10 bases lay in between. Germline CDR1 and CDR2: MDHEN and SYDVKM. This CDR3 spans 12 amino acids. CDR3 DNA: TGTGCCAGCAGTTTTCCCGGGGCAGGCTACACCTTC. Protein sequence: CASSFPGAGYTF.

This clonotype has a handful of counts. The CDR3 loop is CASSPDRVIGNQPQHF. The CDR3 DNA reads as TGTGCCAGCAGCCCGGACAGGGTAATAGGCAATCAGCCCCAGCATTTT. The chain recombines TRBV12-3 or TRBV12-4 with TRBJ1-5, with 8 bases identical to TRBD1. Losses at the gene ends were 6 bases for V and 2 bases for J; bases not matched to a gene: 9. There are 16 residues in the CDR3.

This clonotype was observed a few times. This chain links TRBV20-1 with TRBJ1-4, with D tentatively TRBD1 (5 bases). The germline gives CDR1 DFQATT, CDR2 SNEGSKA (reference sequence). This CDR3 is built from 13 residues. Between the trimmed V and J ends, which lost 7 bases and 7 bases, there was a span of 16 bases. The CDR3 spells CSGGPSGFEKLFF. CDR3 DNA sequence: TGCAGTGGGGGACCCTCCGGCTTTGAAAAACTGTTTTTT.

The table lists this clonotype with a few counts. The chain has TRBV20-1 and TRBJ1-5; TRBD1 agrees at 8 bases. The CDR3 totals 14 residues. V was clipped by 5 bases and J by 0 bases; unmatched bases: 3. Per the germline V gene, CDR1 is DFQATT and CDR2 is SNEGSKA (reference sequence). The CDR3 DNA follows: TGCAGTGCTGGGACAGGTTATAGCAATCAGCCCCAGCATTTT. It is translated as CSAGTGYSNQPQHF.

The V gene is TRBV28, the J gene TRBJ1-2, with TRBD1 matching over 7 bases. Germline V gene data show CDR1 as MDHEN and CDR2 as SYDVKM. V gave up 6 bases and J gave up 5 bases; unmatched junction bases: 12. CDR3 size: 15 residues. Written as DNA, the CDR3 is TGTGCCAGCAGGCGGGACCCGACAGGGATTTATGGCTACACCTTC. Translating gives CASRRDPTGIYGYTF.

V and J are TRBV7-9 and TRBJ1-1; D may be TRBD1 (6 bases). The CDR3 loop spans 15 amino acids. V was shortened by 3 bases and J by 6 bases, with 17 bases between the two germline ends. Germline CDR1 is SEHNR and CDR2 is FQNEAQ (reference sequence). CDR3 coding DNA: TGTGCCAGCAGCTTTCCTACGACCCGGGGGCCTGAAGCTTTCTTT. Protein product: CASSFPTTRGPEAFF.

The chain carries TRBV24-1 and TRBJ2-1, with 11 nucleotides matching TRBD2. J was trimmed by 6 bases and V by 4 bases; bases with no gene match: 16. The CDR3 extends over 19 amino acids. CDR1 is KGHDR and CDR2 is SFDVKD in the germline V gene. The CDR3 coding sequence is TGTGCCACCAGTGACCCTACGGCGGGTCTAGCGGGGGGTCCCAATGAGCAGTTCTTC. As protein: CATSDPTAGLAGGPNEQFF.

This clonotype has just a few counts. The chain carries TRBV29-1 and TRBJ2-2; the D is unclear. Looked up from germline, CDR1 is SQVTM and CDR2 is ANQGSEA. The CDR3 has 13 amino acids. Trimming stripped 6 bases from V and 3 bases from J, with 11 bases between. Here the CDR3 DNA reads TGCAGCGTAGCTGGGCTCCACACCGGGGAGCTGTTTTTT. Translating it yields CSVAGLHTGELFF.

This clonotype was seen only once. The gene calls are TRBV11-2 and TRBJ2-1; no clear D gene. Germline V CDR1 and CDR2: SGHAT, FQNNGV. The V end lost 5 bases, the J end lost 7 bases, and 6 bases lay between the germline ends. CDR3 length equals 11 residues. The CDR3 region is CASSIGNEQFF. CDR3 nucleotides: TGTGCCAGCAGCATAGGGAATGAGCAGTTCTTC.

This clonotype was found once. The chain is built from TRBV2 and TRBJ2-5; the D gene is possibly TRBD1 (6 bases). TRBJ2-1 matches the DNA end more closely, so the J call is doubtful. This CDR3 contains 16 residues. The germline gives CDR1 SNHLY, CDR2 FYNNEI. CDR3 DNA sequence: TGTGCCAGCAGTCGAACAGGGCTAACCTACCAAGAGACCCAGTTCTTC. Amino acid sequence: CASSRTGLTYQETQFF.

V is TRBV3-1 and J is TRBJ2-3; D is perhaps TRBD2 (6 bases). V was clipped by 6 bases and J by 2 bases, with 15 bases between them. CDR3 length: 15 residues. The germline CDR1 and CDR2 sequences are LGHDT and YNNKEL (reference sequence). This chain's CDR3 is CASSQDLAFTDTQYF. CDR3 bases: TGTGCCAGCAGTCAGGACCTAGCGTTCACAGATACGCAGTATTTT.

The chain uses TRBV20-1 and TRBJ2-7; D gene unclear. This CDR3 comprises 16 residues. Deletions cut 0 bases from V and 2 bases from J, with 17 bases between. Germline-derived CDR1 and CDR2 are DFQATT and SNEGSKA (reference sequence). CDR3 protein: CSARDLQMSFPYEQYF. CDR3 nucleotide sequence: TGCAGTGCTAGAGATCTCCAGATGTCGTTCCCCTACGAGCAGTACTTC.

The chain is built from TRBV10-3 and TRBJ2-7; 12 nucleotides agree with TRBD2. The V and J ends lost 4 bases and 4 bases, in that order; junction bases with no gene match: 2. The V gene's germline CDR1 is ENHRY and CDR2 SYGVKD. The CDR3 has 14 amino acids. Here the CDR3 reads CAISVTSGSYEQYF. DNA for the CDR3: TGTGCCATCAGTGTGACTAGCGGGAGTTACGAGCAGTACTTC.

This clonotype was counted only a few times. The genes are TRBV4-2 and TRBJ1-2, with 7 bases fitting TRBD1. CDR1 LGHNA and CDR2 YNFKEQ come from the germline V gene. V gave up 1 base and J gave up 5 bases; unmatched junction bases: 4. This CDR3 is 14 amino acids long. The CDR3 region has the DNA TGTGCCAGCAGCCAAGGGGGACAGCCTTATGGCTACACCTTC. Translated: CASSQGGQPYGYTF.

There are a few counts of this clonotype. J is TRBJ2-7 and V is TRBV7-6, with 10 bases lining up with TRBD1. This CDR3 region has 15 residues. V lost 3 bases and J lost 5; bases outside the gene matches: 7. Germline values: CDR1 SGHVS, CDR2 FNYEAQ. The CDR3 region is CASSFSGQGSDEQYF. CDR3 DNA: TGTGCCAGCAGCTTCTCGGGACAGGGGTCGGACGAGCAGTACTTC. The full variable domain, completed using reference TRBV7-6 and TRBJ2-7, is GAGVSQSPRYKVTKRGQDVALRCDPISGHVSLYWYRQALGQGPEFLTYFNYEAQQDKSGLPNDRFSAERPEGSISTLTIQRTEQRDSAMYRCASSFSGQGSDEQYFGPGTRLTVT.

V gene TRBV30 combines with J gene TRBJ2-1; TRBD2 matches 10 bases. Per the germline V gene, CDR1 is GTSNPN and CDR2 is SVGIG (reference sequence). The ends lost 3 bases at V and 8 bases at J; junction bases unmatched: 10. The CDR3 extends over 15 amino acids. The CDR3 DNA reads TGTGCCTGGAGCTCACTTCTAGCGGGAGAGGATGAGCAGTTCTTC. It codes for CAWSSLLAGEDEQFF.

As DNA, the CDR3 is TGCGCCAGCAGCTTGGCGGCTCAAAATGAGCAGTTCTTC. Encoded protein: CASSLAAQNEQFF. This chain joins TRBV5-1 and TRBJ2-1; D gene uncertain. V was shortened by 0 bases and J by 7 bases, with 8 bases between the two germline ends. The CDR3 contains 13 residues. CDR1 is SGHRS, CDR2 YFSETQ, per germline. The variable domain in full, completed from reference TRBV5-1 and TRBJ2-1, reads KAGVTQTPRYLIKTRGQQVTLSCSPISGHRSVSWYQQTPGQGLQFLFEYFSETQRNKGNFPGRFSGRQFSNSRSEMNVSTLELGDSALYLCASSLAAQNEQFFGPGTRLTVL.

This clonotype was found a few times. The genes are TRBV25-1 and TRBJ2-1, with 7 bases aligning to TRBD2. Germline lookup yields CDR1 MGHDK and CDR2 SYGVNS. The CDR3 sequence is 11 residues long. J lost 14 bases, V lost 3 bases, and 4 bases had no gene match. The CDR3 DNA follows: TGTGCCAGCAGTGAGGGCCTAGCGGAGTTCTTC. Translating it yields CASSEGLAEFF.

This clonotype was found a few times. CDR3: CASSPREVGSPLHF. The DNA of the CDR3 is TGTGCCAGCTCACCACGGGAGGTTGGATCACCCCTCCACTTT. The V gene is TRBV18, the J gene TRBJ1-6; D unclear. CDR1 and CDR2 from the germline V gene are KGHSH and LQKENI. CDR3 length: 14 amino acids. The ends were cut back, 1 base at V and 10 bases at J, with 11 bases in the middle.

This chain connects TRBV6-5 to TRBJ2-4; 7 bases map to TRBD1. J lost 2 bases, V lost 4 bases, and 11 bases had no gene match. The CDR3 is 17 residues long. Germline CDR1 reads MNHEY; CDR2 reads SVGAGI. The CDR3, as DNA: TGTGCCAGCAGTTGGGGGAACAGGGGCGAGACCAAAAACATTCAGTACTTC. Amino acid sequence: CASSWGNRGETKNIQYF.

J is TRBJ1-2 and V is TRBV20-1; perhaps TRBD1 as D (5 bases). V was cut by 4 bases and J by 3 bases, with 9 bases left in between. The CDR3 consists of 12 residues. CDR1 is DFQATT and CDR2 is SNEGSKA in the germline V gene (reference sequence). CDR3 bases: TGCAGTGCTACGGGGACCTACTATGGCTACACCTTC. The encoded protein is CSATGTYYGYTF.

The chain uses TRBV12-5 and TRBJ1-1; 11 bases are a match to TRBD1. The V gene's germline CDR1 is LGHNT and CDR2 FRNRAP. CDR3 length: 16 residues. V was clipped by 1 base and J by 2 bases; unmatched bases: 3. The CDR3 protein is CASGLGTGGANTEAFF. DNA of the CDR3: TGTGCTAGTGGTTTGGGGACAGGGGGCGCAAACACTGAAGCTTTCTTT.

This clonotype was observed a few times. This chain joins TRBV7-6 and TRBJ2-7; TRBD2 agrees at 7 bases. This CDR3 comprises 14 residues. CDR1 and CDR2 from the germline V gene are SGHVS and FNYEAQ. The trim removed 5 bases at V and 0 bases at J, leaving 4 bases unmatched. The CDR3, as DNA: TGTGCCAGCAGCATCGGGAGGAGCTCCTACGAGCAGTACTTC. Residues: CASSIGRSSYEQYF.

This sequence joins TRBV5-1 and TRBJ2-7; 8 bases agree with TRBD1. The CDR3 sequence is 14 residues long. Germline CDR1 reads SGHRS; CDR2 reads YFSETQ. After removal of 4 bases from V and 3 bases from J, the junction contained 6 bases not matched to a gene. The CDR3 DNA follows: TGCGCCAGCAGCCCGGACAGGGATAACTACGAGCAGTACTTC. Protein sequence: CASSPDRDNYEQYF. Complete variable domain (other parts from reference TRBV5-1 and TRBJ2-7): KAGVTQTPRYLIKTRGQQVTLSCSPISGHRSVSWYQQTPGQGLQFLFEYFSETQRNKGNFPGRFSGRQFSNSRSEMNVSTLELGDSALYLCASSPDRDNYEQYFGPGTRLTVT.

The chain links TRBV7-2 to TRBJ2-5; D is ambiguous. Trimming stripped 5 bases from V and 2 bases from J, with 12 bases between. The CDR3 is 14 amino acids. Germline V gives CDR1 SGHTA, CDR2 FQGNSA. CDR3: CASSPPCQQETQYF. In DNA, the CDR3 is TGTGCCAGCAGCCCCCCGTGCCAGCAAGAGACCCAGTACTTC.